A selection of T cell receptor beta chains follows, all from one sample in a study of shared clonotypes between healthy human individuals. The protocol was immunoSEQ multiplex PCR, while the TCRdb copy is restricted to in-frame clones and leaves out a portion. The sample has about a million clones, around three quarters seen once. What was sequenced was memory CD4+ T cells from PBMCs. The source of these receptors is a young man in good health. Some clones in this sample may be carry-over from other donors' samples. Each CDR3 is given with its conserved first and last residue. Clone size is shown for a subset of rows, as once, few, many or a class of expanded clone.

TRBJ2-7,TRBV7-2,few,CASSLGSSASYEQYF
TRBJ1-2,TRBV2,few,CASTKRTARGPNYGYTF
TRBJ2-7,TRBV21-1,few,CASPRLPYEQYF
TRBJ2-2,TRBV13,.,CASSRVAGELFF
TRBJ2-2,TRBV30,.,CAWNWDRAGELFF
TRBJ2-7,TRBV28,.,CASSLSAEQYF
TRBJ1-2,TRBV7-2,few,CASSSGQNYGYTF
TRBJ2-3,TRBV28,.,CASSLGGNTQYF
TRBJ1-5,TRBV27,.,CASSFQSNQPQHF
TRBJ2-7,TRBV12-2,.,CASRLAGIDEQYF
TRBJ2-7,TRBV5-1,.,CASSLEFTGSYEQYF
TRBJ2-5,TRBV7-9,.,CASSLGSPPGETQYF
TRBJ2-1,TRBV10-3,.,CAISDHAGTRGSGYNEQFF
TRBJ2-5,TRBV28,.,CASAGSQETQYF
TRBJ2-7,TRBV5-8,.,CASSLRRELPYEQYF
TRBJ2-1,TRBV7-9,.,CASSDLLAGATFSYNEQFF
TRBJ2-7,TRBV6-5,.,CASSTRGYSYEQYF
TRBJ2-5,TRBV18,.,CASSPLGTGDRGETQYF
TRBJ2-3,TRBV7-9,.,CASSPVGSGSPSTDTQYF
TRBJ2-7,TRBV25-1,.,CASLPGTGGSYEQYF
TRBJ2-7,TRBV18,few,CASSLGGGEQYF
TRBJ1-4,TRBV14,.,CASSQGLREKLFF
TRBJ1-4,TRBV30,.,CAWSVGEGEKLFF
TRBJ2-1,TRBV2,.,CASSALLAGLYNEQFF
TRBJ1-2,TRBV6-1,.,CASRLQGWSGGYTF
TRBJ2-3,TRBV29-1,.,CSVYGGGGTDTQYF
TRBJ2-1,TRBV7-9,few,CASSPLYRVSLYNEQFF
TRBJ1-5,TRBV2,.,CASRPGGQGNQPQHF
TRBJ1-1,TRBV28,.,CASRPQGGGGAFF
TRBJ2-7,TRBV4-1,.,CASSQDRGTGLGEQYF
TRBJ2-5,TRBV28,.,CASGSGVGAAQETQYF
TRBJ1-2,TRBV28,.,CASSPHRGQTNYGYTF
TRBJ2-7,TRBV6-1,.,CASSPPWENRYF
TRBJ2-1,TRBV6-1,.,CASSGFQPNSYNEQFF
TRBJ1-2,TRBV2,few,CASLEVGGYTF
TRBJ1-1,TRBV28,.,CASSPPPALGNTEAFF
TRBJ2-7,TRBV6-6,.,CASSYSGQGAGQYF
TRBJ1-3,TRBV6-1,few,CASSESQGNTIYF
TRBJ1-1,TRBV18,.,CASSPGDSTEAFF
TRBJ2-2,TRBV7-7,few,CASSSHLTGELFF
TRBJ2-7,TRBV18,.,CASSPPAAGGDPYEQYF
TRBJ1-1,TRBV14,.,CASSPGGGGTEAFF
TRBJ1-2,TRBV9,.,CASSAGTGGYGYTF
TRBJ2-5,TRBV2,.,CASIKLGTGQETQYF
TRBJ2-7,TRBV15,.,CATSRGGEQYF
TRBJ1-5,TRBV28,.,CASWDRDYQPQHF
TRBJ2-1,TRBV30,.,CAWRGLAGGAPYNEQFF
TRBJ1-1,TRBV6-1,.,CASSRGREAFF
TRBJ1-1,TRBV5-1,few,CASSPEQGPNTEAFF
TRBJ2-1,TRBV5-6,.,CASSFTFGHEQFF
TRBJ1-2,TRBV28,.,CASSLLGNYGYTF
TRBJ2-5,TRBV11-2,.,CASSLGLAGIKETQYF
TRBJ2-3,TRBV5-1,few,CASSPGAAITDTQYF
TRBJ1-2,TRBV27,.,CASSSSNYGYTF
TRBJ2-7,TRBV28,.,CASSTGIYNEQYF
TRBJ2-7,TRBV7-8,.,CASSPGLSSYEQYF
TRBJ2-1,TRBV25-1,.,CASRPTQGSLSDEQFF
TRBJ2-5,TRBV6-1,.,CASSEDRGRETQYF
TRBJ2-7,TRBV14,once,CASSQEERASGTHEQYF
TRBJ2-4,TRBV10-3,once,CAISEGTGTNENIQYF